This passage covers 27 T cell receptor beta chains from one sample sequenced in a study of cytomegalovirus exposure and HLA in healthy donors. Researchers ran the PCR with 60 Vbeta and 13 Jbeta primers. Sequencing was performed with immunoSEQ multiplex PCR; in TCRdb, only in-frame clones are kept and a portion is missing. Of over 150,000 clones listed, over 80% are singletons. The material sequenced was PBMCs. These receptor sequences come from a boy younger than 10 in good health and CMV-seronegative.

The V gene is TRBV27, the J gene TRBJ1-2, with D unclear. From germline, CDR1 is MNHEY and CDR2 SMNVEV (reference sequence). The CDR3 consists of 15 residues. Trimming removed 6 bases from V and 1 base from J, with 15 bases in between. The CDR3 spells CASSPRRLGNYGYTF. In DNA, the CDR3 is TGTGCCAGCAGCCCCCGGCGGCTGGGTAACTATGGCTACACCTTC.

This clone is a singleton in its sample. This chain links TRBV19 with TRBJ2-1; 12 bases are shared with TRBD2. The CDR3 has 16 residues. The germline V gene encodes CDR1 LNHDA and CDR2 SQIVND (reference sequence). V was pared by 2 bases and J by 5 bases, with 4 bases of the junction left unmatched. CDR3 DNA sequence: TGTGCCAGTAGTATAACGTGGACTAGCGGGAACAATGAGCAGTTCTTC. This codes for CASSITWTSGNNEQFF.

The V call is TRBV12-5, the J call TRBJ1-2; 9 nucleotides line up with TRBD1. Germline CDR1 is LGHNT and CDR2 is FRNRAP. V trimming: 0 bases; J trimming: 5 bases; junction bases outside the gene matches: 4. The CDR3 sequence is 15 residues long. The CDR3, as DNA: TGTGCTAGTGGTTTGGTAACAGGGGGCGGTTATGGCTACACCTTC. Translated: CASGLVTGGGYGYTF.

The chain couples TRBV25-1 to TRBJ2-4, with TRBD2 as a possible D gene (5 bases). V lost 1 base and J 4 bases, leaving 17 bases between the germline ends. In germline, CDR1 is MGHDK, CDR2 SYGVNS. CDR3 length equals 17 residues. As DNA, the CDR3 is TGTGCCAGCAGTGAATCAGGAGGCAGCTGGAGAAAAAACATTCAGTACTTC. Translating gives CASSESGGSWRKNIQYF.

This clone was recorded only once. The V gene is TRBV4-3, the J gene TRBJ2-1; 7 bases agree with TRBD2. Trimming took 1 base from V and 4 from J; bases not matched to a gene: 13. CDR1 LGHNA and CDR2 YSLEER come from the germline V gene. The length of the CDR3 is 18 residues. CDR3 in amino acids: CASSQVVFRGGWYNEQFF. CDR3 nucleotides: TGCGCCAGCAGCCAAGTGGTCTTTCGGGGAGGGTGGTACAATGAGCAGTTCTTC.

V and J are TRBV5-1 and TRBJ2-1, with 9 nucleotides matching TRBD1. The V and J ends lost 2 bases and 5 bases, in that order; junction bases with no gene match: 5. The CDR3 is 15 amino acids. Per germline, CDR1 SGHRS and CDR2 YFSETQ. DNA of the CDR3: TGCGCCAGCAGCTTTCGGGGACAGGGACACAATGAGCAGTTCTTC. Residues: CASSFRGQGHNEQFF.

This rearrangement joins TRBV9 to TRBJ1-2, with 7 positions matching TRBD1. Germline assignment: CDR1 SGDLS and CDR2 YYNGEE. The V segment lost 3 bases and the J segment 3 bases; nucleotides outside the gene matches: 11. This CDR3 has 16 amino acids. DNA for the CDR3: TGTGCCAGCAGCGCCGGGGGTTCCGGACAGGACTATGGCTACACCTTC. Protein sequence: CASSAGGSGQDYGYTF.

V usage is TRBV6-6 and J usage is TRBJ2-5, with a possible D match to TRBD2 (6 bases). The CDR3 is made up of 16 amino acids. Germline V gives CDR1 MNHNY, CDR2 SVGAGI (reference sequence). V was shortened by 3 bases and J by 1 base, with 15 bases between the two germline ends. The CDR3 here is CASSYSAGGLQETQYF. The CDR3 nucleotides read TGTGCCAGCAGTTATTCGGCCGGGGGACTCCAAGAGACCCAGTACTTC.

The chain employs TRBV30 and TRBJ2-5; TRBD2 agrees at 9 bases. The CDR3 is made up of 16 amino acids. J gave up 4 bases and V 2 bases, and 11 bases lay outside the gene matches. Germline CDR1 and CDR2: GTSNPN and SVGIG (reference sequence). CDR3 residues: CAWSPAGEREAETQYF. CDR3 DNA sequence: TGTGCCTGGAGTCCCGCCGGGGAGCGGGAGGCAGAGACCCAGTACTTC.

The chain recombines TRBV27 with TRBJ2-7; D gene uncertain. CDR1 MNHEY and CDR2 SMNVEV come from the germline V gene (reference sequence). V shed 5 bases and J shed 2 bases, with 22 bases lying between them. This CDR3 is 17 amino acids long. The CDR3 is CASSQLPRLPPAYEQYF. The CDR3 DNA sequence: TGTGCCAGCAGTCAGTTGCCCAGACTCCCACCGGCCTACGAGCAGTACTTC.

The CDR3 DNA follows: TGCGCCAGCAGCTTGCGTCCGGGACTAGCGAGTGAGCAGTTCTTC. Protein product: CASSLRPGLASEQFF. The rearrangement uses TRBV5-1 and TRBJ2-1; 10 bases agree with TRBD2. The CDR3 has 15 amino acids. V lost 1 base to trimming and J lost 9 bases; unmatched junction nucleotides: 7. The germline V gene encodes CDR1 SGHRS and CDR2 YFSETQ.

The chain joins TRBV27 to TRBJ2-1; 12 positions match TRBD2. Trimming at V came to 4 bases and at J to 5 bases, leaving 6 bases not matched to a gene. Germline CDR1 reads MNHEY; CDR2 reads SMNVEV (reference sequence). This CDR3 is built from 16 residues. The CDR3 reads CASSSPGLAGNNEQFF. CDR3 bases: TGTGCCAGCAGTTCCCCCGGACTAGCGGGGAACAATGAGCAGTTCTTC.

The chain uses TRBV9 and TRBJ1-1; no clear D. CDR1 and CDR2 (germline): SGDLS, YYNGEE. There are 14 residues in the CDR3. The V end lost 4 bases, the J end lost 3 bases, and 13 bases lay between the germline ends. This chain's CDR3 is CASSPRVRDTEAFF. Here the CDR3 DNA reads TGTGCCAGCAGCCCGCGCGTGCGGGACACTGAAGCTTTCTTT.

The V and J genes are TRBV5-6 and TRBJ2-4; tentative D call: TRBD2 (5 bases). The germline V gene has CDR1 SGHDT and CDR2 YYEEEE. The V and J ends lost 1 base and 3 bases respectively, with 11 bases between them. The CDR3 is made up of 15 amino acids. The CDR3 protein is CASSLFREGKNIQYF. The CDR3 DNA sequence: TGTGCCAGCAGCTTGTTTCGAGAGGGCAAAAACATTCAGTACTTC.

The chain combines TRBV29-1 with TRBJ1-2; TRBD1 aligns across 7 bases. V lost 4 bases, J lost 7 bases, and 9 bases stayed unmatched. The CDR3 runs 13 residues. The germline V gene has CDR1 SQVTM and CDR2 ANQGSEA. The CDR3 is CSVGGLTGAGYTF. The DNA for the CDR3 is TGCAGCGTTGGGGGATTAACAGGGGCTGGCTACACCTTC.

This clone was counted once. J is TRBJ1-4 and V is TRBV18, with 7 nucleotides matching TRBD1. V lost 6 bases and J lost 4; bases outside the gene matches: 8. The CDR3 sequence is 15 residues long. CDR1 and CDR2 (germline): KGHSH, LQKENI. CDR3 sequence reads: CASSRATGINEKLFF. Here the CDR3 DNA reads TGTGCCAGCTCGCGGGCGACAGGGATTAATGAAAAACTGTTTTTT.

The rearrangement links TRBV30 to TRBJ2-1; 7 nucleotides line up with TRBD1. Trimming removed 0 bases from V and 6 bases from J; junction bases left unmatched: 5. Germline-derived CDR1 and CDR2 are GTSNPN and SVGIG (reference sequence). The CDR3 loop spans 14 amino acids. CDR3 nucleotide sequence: TGTGCCTGGAGTGTCGGGACAGCGATCAATGAGCAGTTCTTC. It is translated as CAWSVGTAINEQFF.

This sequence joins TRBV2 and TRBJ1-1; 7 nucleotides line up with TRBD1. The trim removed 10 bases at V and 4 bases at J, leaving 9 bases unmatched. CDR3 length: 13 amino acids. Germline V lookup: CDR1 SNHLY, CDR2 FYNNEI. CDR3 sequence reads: CANRQGVGTEAFF. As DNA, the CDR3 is TGTGCCAACCGACAGGGTGTAGGCACTGAAGCTTTCTTT.

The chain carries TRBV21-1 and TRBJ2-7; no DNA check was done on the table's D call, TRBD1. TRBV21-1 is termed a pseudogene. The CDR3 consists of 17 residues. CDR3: CASSKGLDRKLDYEQYF. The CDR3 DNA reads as TGTGCCAGCAGCAAAGGACTGGACAGGAAGTTAGACTACGAGCAGTACTTC.

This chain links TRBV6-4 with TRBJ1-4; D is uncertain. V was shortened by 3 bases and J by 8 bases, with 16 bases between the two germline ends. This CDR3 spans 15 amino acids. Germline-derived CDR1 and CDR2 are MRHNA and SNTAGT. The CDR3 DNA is TGTGCCAGCAGTGAAGGCGGGGAGGATAAGGAAAAACTGTTTTTT. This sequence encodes CASSEGGEDKEKLFF.

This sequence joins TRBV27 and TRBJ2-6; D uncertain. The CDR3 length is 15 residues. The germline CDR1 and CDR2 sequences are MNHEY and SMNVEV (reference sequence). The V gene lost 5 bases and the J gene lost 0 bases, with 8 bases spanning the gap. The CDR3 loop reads CASSGYSSGANVLTF. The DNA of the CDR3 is TGTGCCAGCAGTGGATACAGCTCTGGGGCCAACGTCCTGACTTTC.

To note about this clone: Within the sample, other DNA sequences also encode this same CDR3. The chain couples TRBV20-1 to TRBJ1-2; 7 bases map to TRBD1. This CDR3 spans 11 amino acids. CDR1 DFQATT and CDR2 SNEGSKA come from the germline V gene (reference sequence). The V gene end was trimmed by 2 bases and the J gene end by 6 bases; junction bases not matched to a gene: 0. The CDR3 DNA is TGCAGTGCTAGACAGGGGGATGGCTACACCTTC. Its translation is CSARQGDGYTF.

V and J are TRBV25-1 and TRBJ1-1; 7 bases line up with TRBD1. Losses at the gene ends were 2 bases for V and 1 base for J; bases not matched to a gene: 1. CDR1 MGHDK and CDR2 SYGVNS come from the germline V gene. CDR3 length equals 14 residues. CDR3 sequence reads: CASSETGENTEAFF. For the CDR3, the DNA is TGTGCCAGCAGTGAAACAGGGGAGAACACTGAAGCTTTCTTT.

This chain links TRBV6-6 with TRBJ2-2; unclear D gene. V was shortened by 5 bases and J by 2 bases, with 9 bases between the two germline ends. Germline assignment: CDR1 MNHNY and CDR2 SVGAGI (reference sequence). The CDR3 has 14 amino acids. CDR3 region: CASSVDFNTGELFF. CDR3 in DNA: TGTGCCAGCAGTGTTGACTTTAACACCGGGGAGCTGTTTTTT.

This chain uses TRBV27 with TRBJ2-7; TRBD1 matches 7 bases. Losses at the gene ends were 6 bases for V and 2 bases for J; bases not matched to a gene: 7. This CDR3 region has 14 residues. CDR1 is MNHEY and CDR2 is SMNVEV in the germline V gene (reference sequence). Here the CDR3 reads CASSAGTVTYEQYF. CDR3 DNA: TGTGCCAGCAGCGCCGGGACAGTGACCTACGAGCAGTACTTC.

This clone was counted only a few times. CDR3 bases: TGCGCCAGCAGCCAAGATAGGAGTTCACCCCTCCACTTT. Translated: CASSQDRSSPLHF. The J gene is TRBJ1-6, the V gene TRBV4-3; D gene ambiguous. The CDR3 has 13 amino acids. The V end was cut by 0 bases, the J end by 9 bases, with 6 bases between. Germline V gives CDR1 LGHNA, CDR2 YSLEER.

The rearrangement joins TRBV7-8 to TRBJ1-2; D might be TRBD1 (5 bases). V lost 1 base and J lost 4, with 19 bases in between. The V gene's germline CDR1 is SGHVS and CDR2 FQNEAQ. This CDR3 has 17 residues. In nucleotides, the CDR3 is TGTGCCAGCAGCTTAGGAGATGGAGGGGCACTACCCTATGGCTACACCTTC. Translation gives CASSLGDGGALPYGYTF.